The clone carrying this TCR beta chain was counted once. Antigen specificity is unknown. With the Oncomine TCR Beta short-read assay, DNA from cultured CD4+ T cells was sequenced. One entry per CDR3 protein results from TCRdb running MiXCR on the PCR reads. The data contain around 4,500 distinct CDR3 sequences, about 80% of them seen just once; the ten biggest clones take up approximately 20%. This specimen belongs to a study of vaccination and CD4 T cells after COVID-19. Trimming pared 2 bases from V and 8 bases from J, leaving 12 bases between. Germline CDR1 reads MNHEY; CDR2 reads SVGAGI. CDR3 length: 14 amino acids. Treatment indicated: approximately 11-day PBMC culture with coronavirus spike peptide pools or control peptides (ViraFEST assay).

V gene TRBV6-5 combines with J gene TRBJ1-4, with D perhaps matching TRBD1 (5 bases). What was sequenced was CD4+ T cells from blood, cultured in vitro. This receptor was identified in a human donor who had recovered from COVID-19. As DNA, the CDR3 is TGTGCCAGCAGTTACCCGGGGACCAACGAAAAACTGTTTTTT. Its translation is CASSYPGTNEKLFF.